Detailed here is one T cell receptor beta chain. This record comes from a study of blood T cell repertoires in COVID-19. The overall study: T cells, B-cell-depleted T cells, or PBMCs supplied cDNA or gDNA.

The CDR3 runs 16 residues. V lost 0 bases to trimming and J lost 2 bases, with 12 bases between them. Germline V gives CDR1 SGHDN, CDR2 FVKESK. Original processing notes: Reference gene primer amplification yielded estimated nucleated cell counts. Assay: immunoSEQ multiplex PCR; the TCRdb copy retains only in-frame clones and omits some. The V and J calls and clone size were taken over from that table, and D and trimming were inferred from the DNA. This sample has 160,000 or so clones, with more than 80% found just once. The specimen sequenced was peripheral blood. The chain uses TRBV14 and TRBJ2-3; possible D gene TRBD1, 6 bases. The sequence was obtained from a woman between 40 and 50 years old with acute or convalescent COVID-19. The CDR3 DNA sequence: TGTGCCAGCAGCCAAGACTGGGTGGGGGCCACAGATACGCAGTATTTT. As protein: CASSQDWVGATDTQYF.